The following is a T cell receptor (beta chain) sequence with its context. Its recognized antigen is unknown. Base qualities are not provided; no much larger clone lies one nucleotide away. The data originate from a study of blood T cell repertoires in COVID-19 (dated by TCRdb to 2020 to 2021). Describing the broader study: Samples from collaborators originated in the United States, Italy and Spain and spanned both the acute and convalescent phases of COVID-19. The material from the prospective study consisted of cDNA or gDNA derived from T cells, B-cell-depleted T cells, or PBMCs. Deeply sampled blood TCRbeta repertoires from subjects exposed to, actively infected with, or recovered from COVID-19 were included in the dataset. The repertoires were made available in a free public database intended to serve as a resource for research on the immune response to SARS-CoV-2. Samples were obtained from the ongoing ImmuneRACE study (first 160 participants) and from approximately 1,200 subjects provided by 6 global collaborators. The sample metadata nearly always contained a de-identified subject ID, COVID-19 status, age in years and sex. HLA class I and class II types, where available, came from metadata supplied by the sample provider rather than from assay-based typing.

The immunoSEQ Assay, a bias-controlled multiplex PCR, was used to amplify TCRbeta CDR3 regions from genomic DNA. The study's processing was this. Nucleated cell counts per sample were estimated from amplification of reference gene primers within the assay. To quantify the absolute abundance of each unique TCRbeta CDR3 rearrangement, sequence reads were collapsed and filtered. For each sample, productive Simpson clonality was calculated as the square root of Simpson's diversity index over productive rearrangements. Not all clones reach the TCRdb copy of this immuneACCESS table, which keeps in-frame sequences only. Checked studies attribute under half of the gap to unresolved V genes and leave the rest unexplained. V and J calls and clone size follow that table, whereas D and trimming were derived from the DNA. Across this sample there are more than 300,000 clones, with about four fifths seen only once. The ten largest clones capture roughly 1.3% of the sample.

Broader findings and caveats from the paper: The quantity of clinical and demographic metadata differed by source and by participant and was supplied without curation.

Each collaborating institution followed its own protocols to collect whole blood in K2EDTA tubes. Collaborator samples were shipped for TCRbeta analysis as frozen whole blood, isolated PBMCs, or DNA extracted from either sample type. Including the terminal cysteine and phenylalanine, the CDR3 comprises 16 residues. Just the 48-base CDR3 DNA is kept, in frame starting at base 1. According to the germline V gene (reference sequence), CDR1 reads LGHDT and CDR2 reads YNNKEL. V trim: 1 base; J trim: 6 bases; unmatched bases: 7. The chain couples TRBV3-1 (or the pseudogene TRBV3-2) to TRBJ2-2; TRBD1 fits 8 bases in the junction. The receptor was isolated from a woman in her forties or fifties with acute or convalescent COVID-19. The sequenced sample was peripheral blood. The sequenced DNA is TGTGCCAGCAGCCAAGTATGGCAGGGGGCAGCCGGGGAGCTGTTTTTT. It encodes CASSQVWQGAAGELFF.